This T cell receptor (beta chain) was identified during a study of T-cell reconstitution after alpha-beta-depleted transplantation in children (dated by TCRdb to about 2016). For context, the study as a whole: Using TCR repertoire profiling, the study quantitatively followed how T-cell immune reconstitution unfolded in children after TCRalphabeta/CD19-depleted allogeneic hematopoietic cell transplantation.

Trimming accounts for 9 bases at V and 2 bases at J, while the number of junction bases matched to no gene is 7. The CDR3, from cysteine to phenylalanine, totals 15 residues. Only the CDR3 portion is preserved as DNA: 45 bases, with reading frame beginning at the first base. Reading the germline V gene gives CDR1 MDHEN and CDR2 SYDVKM. As concerns this clonotype: Its binding antigen is unknown. Per-nucleotide qualities are absent, and no much larger clonotype sits a single base away.

Library creation used PCR. TCRdb shows the sequencer as Illumina HiSeq 2500. To normalize quantification of the TCRbeta repertoire, the TCR libraries were built with molecular barcoding that relied on unique molecular identifiers. Through fastp at Q25 and MiXCR, TCRdb rebuilt clones from the public reads, retaining in-frame beta chains. Each CDR3 protein appears once, grouped with its most common genes and DNA. The sample profile shows a few hundred thousand distinct CDR3 sequences; roughly 22% of them were found once. The ten largest clonotypes hold approximately 3.9% of the sample. Recombination joined TRBV28 with TRBJ2-2, with 9 bases matching TRBD2. The source material was PBMCs from the stem cell graft donor, sampled from the stem cell graft. The TCR was taken from a human donor who donated a stem cell graft to a child with acute myeloid leukemia. The nucleotide sequence reads TGTGCCAGTTTAGCGGGAGTTTTTAACACCGGGGAGCTGTTTTTT. It encodes CASLAGVFNTGELFF.